These 27 T cell receptor beta chains were sequenced from one sample in a study of blood T cells in healthy people across ages. Primers used in a second PCR of roughly 6 to 11 cycles were a sample-barcoded 5' primer and a J-beta primer mix. TCRdb independently ran MiXCR on the 5' RACE reads; one entry per CDR3 protein. The sample yields hundreds of thousands of distinct CDR3 sequences, roughly 50% seen once. Sequencing used blood. These TCRs come from a woman in her fifties or sixties in good health.

The chain recombines TRBV5-6 with TRBJ2-1; D is uncertain. This CDR3 has 13 residues. The V gene lost 0 bases and the J gene lost 6 bases, with 7 bases spanning the gap. Per the germline V gene, CDR1 is SGHDT and CDR2 is YYEEEE. As DNA, the CDR3 is TGTGCCAGCAGCTTGGGGCCTCTCAATGAGCAGTTCTTC. This codes for CASSLGPLNEQFF.

The chain links TRBV9 to TRBJ2-6, with D unclear. In germline, CDR1 is SGDLS, CDR2 YYNGEE. The ends were cut back, 6 bases at V and 0 bases at J, with 10 bases in the middle. This CDR3 contains 15 residues. The CDR3, as DNA: TGTGCCAGCAACTTGCCAGTCTCTGGGGCCAACGTCCTGACTTTC. This gives the protein CASNLPVSGANVLTF.

The chain carries TRBV11-3 and TRBJ2-1; weak D call: TRBD1 (6 bases). The germline CDR1 and CDR2 sequences are SGHNT and YENEEA. Between the trimmed V and J ends, which lost 4 bases and 0 bases, there was a span of 10 bases. The CDR3 runs 15 residues. CDR3 region: CASSSGTTSYNEQFF. The CDR3 DNA sequence: TGTGCCAGCAGCTCCGGGACAACCTCCTACAATGAGCAGTTCTTC.

This clonotype was picked up a small number of times. This chain connects TRBV6-5 to TRBJ1-4; weak D call: TRBD1 (6 bases). The ends were cut back, 6 bases at V and 8 bases at J, with 16 bases in the middle. This CDR3 region has 14 residues. Germline assignment: CDR1 MNHEY and CDR2 SVGAGI. CDR3 DNA sequence: TGTGCCAGCAGGTCTCTTTTTGGGACAGAAAAACTGTTTTTT. It translates to CASRSLFGTEKLFF.

The J gene is TRBJ1-6, the V gene TRBV11-3; the D is unclear. This CDR3 contains 14 residues. Per germline, CDR1 SGHNT and CDR2 YENEEA. Trimming stripped 1 base from V and 6 bases from J, with 7 bases between. The CDR3 DNA sequence: TGTGCCAGCAGCTTAGCAGAGACTAATTCACCCCTCCACTTT. This gives the protein CASSLAETNSPLHF.

This clonotype was detected a few times. V is TRBV7-2 and J is TRBJ1-2; TRBD1 is a possible D gene (5 bases). Trimming cost V 1 base and J 0 bases, with 9 bases left between them. Germline V gives CDR1 SGHTA, CDR2 FQGNSA. The CDR3 loop spans 15 amino acids. This chain's CDR3 is CASSLGQTSNYGYTF. The CDR3 DNA follows: TGTGCCAGCAGCTTAGGACAGACTTCTAACTATGGCTACACCTTC.

Many counts were recorded for this clonotype. The chain is built from TRBV7-2 and TRBJ1-6; 9 bases agree with TRBD1. After removal of 1 base from V and 10 bases from J, the junction contained 5 bases not matched to a gene. Germline CDR1 and CDR2: SGHTA and FQGNSA. The CDR3 extends over 15 amino acids. The CDR3 spells CASSLVGTGRSPLHF. The DNA of the CDR3 is TGTGCCAGCAGCTTAGTGGGGACAGGGAGGTCACCCCTCCACTTT.

Worth noting for this clonotype: It may be a read error: a sequence one base away is much more abundant. The rearrangement links TRBV14 to TRBJ2-5, with D unclear. The CDR3 contains 16 residues. Trimming shortened V by 0 bases and J by 4 bases, and 15 bases separated the two germline ends. Looked up from germline, CDR1 is SGHDN and CDR2 is FVKESK. This CDR3 reads CASSQDETFKVETQYF. The DNA of the CDR3 is TGTGCCAGCAGCCAAGATGAAACCTTCAAGGTAGAGACCCAGTACTTC. Complete variable domain (other parts from reference TRBV14 and TRBJ2-5): EAGVTQFPSHSVIEKGQTVTLRCDPISGHDNLYWYRRVMGKEIKFLLHFVKESKQDESGMPNNRFLAERTGGTYSTLKVQPAELEDSGVYFCASSQDETFKVETQYFGPGTRLLVL.

The chain is built from TRBV7-9 and TRBJ1-2, with TRBD1 as a possible D gene (5 bases). Per the germline V gene, CDR1 is SEHNR and CDR2 is FQNEAQ (reference sequence). V lost 5 bases and J 3 bases, leaving 16 bases between the germline ends. The CDR3 covers 15 residues. CDR3 protein: CASSRDENAYYGYTF. In nucleotides, the CDR3 is TGTGCCAGCAGCAGGGACGAGAATGCATACTATGGCTACACCTTC.

V and J are TRBV20-1 and TRBJ2-3; 7 bases are a match to TRBD2. The length of the CDR3 is 13 residues. Germline loops: CDR1 DFQATT, CDR2 SNEGSKA (reference sequence). V was clipped by 7 bases and J by 4 bases; unmatched bases: 8. CDR3 sequence reads: CSVPSGGADTQYF. The CDR3 nucleotides read TGCAGTGTGCCTAGCGGAGGCGCAGATACGCAGTATTTT.

This clonotype was counted between two and nine times. The chain uses TRBV12-3 or TRBV12-4 and TRBJ2-5; D is unresolved. Trimming removed 7 bases at V and 3 bases at J, with 15 bases between. This CDR3 spans 14 amino acids. CDR3: CASTDRAPEETQYF. In nucleotides, the CDR3 is TGTGCCAGCACCGACCGGGCCCCCGAAGAGACCCAGTACTTC.

This chain links TRBV6-2 or TRBV6-3 with TRBJ2-1; D perhaps matches TRBD2 (6 bases). Trimming stripped 7 bases from V and 4 bases from J, with 17 bases between. This CDR3 contains 15 residues. Per germline, CDR1 MNHEY and CDR2 SVGEGT. Written as DNA, the CDR3 is TGTGCCAGCAAAGGAGGACGAGCGGGTTACAATGAGCAGTTCTTC. It yields the protein CASKGGRAGYNEQFF.

The chain couples TRBV5-6 to TRBJ2-5; D gene uncertain. V shed 2 bases and J shed 0 bases, with 8 bases lying between them. The CDR3 extends over 14 amino acids. CDR1 is SGHDT, CDR2 YYEEEE, per germline. The CDR3 sequence is CASSLATNQETQYF. The CDR3 DNA reads as TGTGCCAGCAGCTTAGCAACTAACCAAGAGACCCAGTACTTC.

This rearrangement joins TRBV14 to TRBJ1-2; a weak D match, TRBD1 (5 bases). The CDR3 extends over 16 amino acids. Germline V CDR1 and CDR2: SGHDN, FVKESK. V shed 3 bases and J shed 0 bases, with 14 bases lying between them. The CDR3 here is CASSQQGYGTNYGYTF. The DNA for the CDR3 is TGTGCCAGCAGCCAGCAGGGTTACGGTACTAACTATGGCTACACCTTC.

The rearrangement uses TRBV10-3 and TRBJ2-7, with D perhaps being TRBD1 or TRBD2 (5 bases each). V lost 4 bases to trimming and J lost 4 bases, with 8 bases between them. The germline CDR1 and CDR2 sequences are ENHRY and SYGVKD. This CDR3 has 12 residues. CDR3 sequence (DNA): TGTGCCATCAGTGGGGGGAAATACGAGCAGTACTTC. It yields the protein CAISGGKYEQYF.

This clonotype turned up a few times. This chain uses TRBV12-3 or TRBV12-4 with TRBJ1-2; D is unclear. Trimming removed 3 bases from V and 4 bases from J, with 6 bases in between. This CDR3 is built from 12 residues. CDR3 DNA: TGTGCCAGCAGTTTTGGAGGCTATGGCTACACCTTC. This gives the protein CASSFGGYGYTF.

The chain combines TRBV20-1 with TRBJ1-4; 7 positions match TRBD1. Germline values: CDR1 DFQATT, CDR2 SNEGSKA (reference sequence). V trimming: 5 bases; J trimming: 7 bases; junction bases outside the gene matches: 10. The CDR3 contains 14 residues. The CDR3 DNA sequence: TGCAGTGCTTTGCCGGGACAGCAGGTTGAAAAACTGTTTTTT. This codes for CSALPGQQVEKLFF.

V is TRBV30 and J is TRBJ1-1; D ambiguous. The CDR3 extends over 14 amino acids. CDR1 and CDR2 (germline): GTSNPN, SVGIG (reference sequence). Between the trimmed V and J ends, which lost 2 bases and 5 bases, there was a span of 15 bases. DNA of the CDR3: TGTGCCTGGAGTTATAGGGCAGTCGGGACTGAAGCTTTCTTT. Protein product: CAWSYRAVGTEAFF.

The chain is built from TRBV7-9 and TRBJ2-5; 11 bases match TRBD2. The CDR3 spans 15 residues. Trimming removed 7 bases from V and 11 bases from J; junction bases left unmatched: 15. Germline-derived CDR1 and CDR2 are SEHNR and FQNEAQ (reference sequence). The CDR3 DNA reads as TGTGCCAGCACCCTAGGGACTAGCGGCCAGCATGAGCAGTACTTC. It encodes CASTLGTSGQHEQYF.

The chain links TRBV18 to TRBJ2-7, with no clear D. The CDR3 has 15 residues. Trimming shortened V by 1 base and J by 0 bases, and 10 bases separated the two germline ends. Germline V gene sequence: CDR1 KGHSH, CDR2 LQKENI. The CDR3 loop reads CASSPLGPSSYEQYF. The CDR3 DNA sequence: TGTGCCAGCTCACCACTGGGCCCGAGCTCCTACGAGCAGTACTTC. The whole variable domain, filled in from reference TRBV18 and TRBJ2-7, reads NAGVMQNPRHLVRRRGQEARLRCSPMKGHSHVYWYRQLPEEGLKFMVYLQKENIIDESGMPKERFSAEFPKEGPSILRIQQVVRGDSAAYFCASSPLGPSSYEQYFGPGTRLTVT.

This sequence joins TRBV10-3 and TRBJ2-7; D not resolved. The V end was cut by 3 bases, the J end by 0 bases, with 3 bases between. Looked up from germline, CDR1 is ENHRY and CDR2 is SYGVKD. The CDR3 covers 12 residues. The CDR3 DNA follows: TGTGCCATCAGTGACACCTCCTACGAGCAGTACTTC. Translating gives CAISDTSYEQYF.

This rearrangement joins TRBV12-3 or TRBV12-4 to TRBJ2-1, with 8 nucleotides matching TRBD2. After removal of 6 bases from V and 5 bases from J, the junction contained 9 bases not matched to a gene. The CDR3 has 15 residues. This CDR3 reads CASSPRSGINNEQFF. CDR3 DNA: TGTGCCAGCAGCCCTCGTAGCGGGATTAACAATGAGCAGTTCTTC.

On this clonotype itself: Relative to the germline gene, one junction end is altered; a read error may explain this. The rearrangement links TRBV5-1 to TRBJ1-6, with D unresolved. The CDR3 loop spans 16 amino acids. Germline loops: CDR1 SGHRS, CDR2 YFSETQ. The CDR3 is CTSSLGGGWEHSPLHF. DNA of the CDR3: TGCACCAGCAGTTTGGGAGGCGGATGGGAACATTCACCCCTCCACTTT.

In DNA, the CDR3 is TGTGCCAGCAGCTTTCAGGCGGGAGTCGGCTATGAGCAGTTCTTC. Translated: CASSFQAGVGYEQFF. V and J are TRBV5-5 and TRBJ2-1; TRBD2 matches at 7 bases. This CDR3 region has 15 residues. Germline V gene lookup returns CDR1 SGHKS and CDR2 YYEKEE (reference sequence). The V segment lost 2 bases and the J segment 8 bases; nucleotides outside the gene matches: 10.

The V and J genes are TRBV3-1 and TRBJ1-4; D is perhaps TRBD1 (5 bases). The CDR3 has 16 residues. Trimming took off 5 bases at V and 0 bases at J, with 13 bases between the two ends. From germline, CDR1 is LGHDT and CDR2 YNNKEL (reference sequence). CDR3 loop: CASSTGVWTTNEKLFF. In nucleotides, the CDR3 is TGTGCCAGCAGCACAGGAGTCTGGACAACTAATGAAAAACTGTTTTTT.

About this clonotype itself: Relative to the germline gene, one junction end is altered; a read error may explain this. The chain employs TRBV28 and TRBJ2-6; D is ambiguous. The CDR3 has 15 amino acids. Germline values: CDR1 MDHEN, CDR2 SYDVKM. The chain's CDR3 is CAGSLSVGGANVLTF. In nucleotides, the CDR3 is TGTGCCGGCAGTTTATCGGTCGGTGGGGCCAACGTCCTGACTTTC.

This clonotype was counted a few times. This sequence joins TRBV5-5 and TRBJ2-2, with 12 bases lining up with TRBD2. Germline-derived CDR1 and CDR2 are SGHKS and YYEKEE (reference sequence). V lost 5 bases to trimming and J lost 5 bases; unmatched junction nucleotides: 1. The CDR3 consists of 14 residues. CDR3: CASSLAGGTGELFF. CDR3 DNA sequence: TGTGCCAGCAGTCTAGCGGGAGGGACCGGGGAGCTGTTTTTT.